A single sample gave rise to the 29 T cell receptor beta chains below, sequenced in a study of cytomegalovirus exposure and HLA in healthy donors. The study ran its PCR with 60 Vbeta and 13 Jbeta primers. Assay: immunoSEQ multiplex PCR; the TCRdb copy retains only in-frame clones and omits some. The table lists about 170,000 clones, 75% to 90% of them singletons. Sequencing was done on a sample of PBMCs. The receptors were sampled from a woman aged 45 to 65 in good health and CMV-seropositive.

The V and J genes are TRBV7-8 and TRBJ2-5; perhaps TRBD2 as D (6 bases). Judging by the DNA end, TRBJ2-7 fits better; the J call may be wrong. The CDR3 has 14 residues. In germline, CDR1 is SGHVS, CDR2 FQNEAQ. CDR3 in amino acids: CASSLTGRSYEQYF. The CDR3 DNA is TGTGCCAGCAGCTTGACGGGGAGGTCGTACGAGCAGTACTTC.

The V and J genes are TRBV7-8 and TRBJ2-5; 10 bases align to TRBD2. The DNA end is a closer match to TRBJ2-7, so the J assignment may be wrong. Germline V CDR1 and CDR2: SGHVS, FQNEAQ. The CDR3 extends over 16 amino acids. The CDR3 DNA follows: TGTGCCAGCAGCTATGGACTAGCGGTGAGCTCCTACGAGCAGTACTTC. It is translated as CASSYGLAVSSYEQYF.

This sequence joins TRBV4-2 and TRBJ2-2; 8 nucleotides align to TRBD1. This CDR3 region has 16 residues. Germline trimming cut 0 bases from V and 4 bases from J; bases unmatched to any gene: 4. The germline V gene has CDR1 LGHNA and CDR2 YNFKEQ. Here the CDR3 reads CASSQDYQGATGELFF. DNA of the CDR3: TGTGCCAGCAGCCAAGATTATCAGGGGGCCACCGGGGAGCTGTTTTTT.

This clone was picked up one time. J is TRBJ2-7 and V is TRBV7-2; 10 bases are shared with TRBD2. The germline CDR1 and CDR2 sequences are SGHTA and FQGNSA. The CDR3 is 16 residues long. The V and J ends lost 0 bases and 3 bases, in that order; junction bases with no gene match: 5. The CDR3 is CASSLALAGVHYEQYF. The CDR3 DNA sequence: TGTGCCAGCAGCTTAGCCCTAGCGGGAGTACACTACGAGCAGTACTTC.

The chain employs TRBV5-4 and TRBJ1-2, with a tentative D call TRBD1 (5 bases). The CDR3 totals 14 residues. Germline V gives CDR1 SGHNT, CDR2 YYREEE (reference sequence). Trimming removed 1 base from V and 0 bases from J, with 7 bases in between. CDR3 bases: TGTGCCAGCAGCTTGAAAGGGGCTAACTATGGCTACACCTTC. Protein sequence: CASSLKGANYGYTF.

The chain couples TRBV9 to TRBJ2-3, with 8 nucleotides matching TRBD2. CDR1 and CDR2 (germline): SGDLS, YYNGEE. The CDR3 loop spans 16 amino acids. V shed 0 bases, J shed 1 base, and the junction held 4 bases outside the gene matches. The CDR3 DNA sequence: TGTGCCAGCAGCGTAGCCCCGCGGGGGGGCACAGATACGCAGTATTTT. Protein sequence: CASSVAPRGGTDTQYF.

This clone is a singleton in its sample. This chain links TRBV19 with TRBJ2-1; D is uncertain. From germline, CDR1 is LNHDA and CDR2 SQIVND (reference sequence). V lost 5 bases to trimming and J lost 5 bases, with 4 bases between them. The CDR3 has 11 amino acids. The CDR3 reads CASSLHNEQFF. The CDR3 DNA sequence: TGTGCCAGTAGTCTCCACAATGAGCAGTTCTTC.

The V and J genes are TRBV19 and TRBJ2-5; 7 bases agree with TRBD2. Trimming at V came to 3 bases and at J to 4 bases, leaving 8 bases not matched to a gene. Looked up from germline, CDR1 is LNHDA and CDR2 is SQIVND (reference sequence). This CDR3 comprises 15 residues. The CDR3 nucleotides read TGTGCCAGTAGTATCGGGGGGTTAGAGAGAGAGACCCAGTACTTC. This codes for CASSIGGLERETQYF.

This rearrangement joins TRBV10-3 to TRBJ2-7, with 10 positions matching TRBD2. Per the germline V gene, CDR1 is ENHRY and CDR2 is SYGVKD. V lost 0 bases, J lost 1 base, and 6 bases stayed unmatched. The CDR3 totals 17 residues. Here the CDR3 reads CAISESAQRGGSYEQYF. CDR3 nucleotides: TGTGCCATCAGTGAGTCGGCTCAGCGGGGGGGATCCTACGAGCAGTACTTC.

The V gene is TRBV7-9, the J gene TRBJ1-4; 10 bases align to TRBD1. Losses at the gene ends were 1 base for V and 10 bases for J; bases not matched to a gene: 6. The CDR3 sequence is 15 residues long. CDR1 is SEHNR and CDR2 is FQNEAQ in the germline V gene (reference sequence). The CDR3 loop is CASSLGDRGSGKLFF. CDR3 nucleotide sequence: TGTGCCAGCAGCTTAGGGGACAGGGGCAGTGGAAAACTGTTTTTT.

The rearrangement links TRBV7-2 to TRBJ2-5, with D tentatively TRBD1 (6 bases). This CDR3 has 15 residues. The V and J ends lost 0 bases and 1 base respectively, with 9 bases between them. From germline, CDR1 is SGHTA and CDR2 FQGNSA. The CDR3 here is CASSLARGFQETQYF. In nucleotides, the CDR3 is TGTGCCAGCAGCTTAGCGAGGGGGTTCCAAGAGACCCAGTACTTC.

Only a few counts were recorded for this clone. CDR3 coding DNA: TGCGCCAGCAGCTTGGCAGTGAACACTGAAGCTTTCTTT. Translated: CASSLAVNTEAFF. The chain combines TRBV5-1 with TRBJ1-1; D uncertain. The germline gives CDR1 SGHRS, CDR2 YFSETQ. Trimming took 0 bases from V and 0 from J, leaving 3 bases between them. CDR3 size: 13 residues.

This clone was observed a handful of times. This chain joins TRBV13 and TRBJ1-2; D not resolved. Trimming took off 2 bases at V and 4 bases at J, with 11 bases between the two ends. This CDR3 is 14 amino acids long. Germline CDR1 reads PRHDT; CDR2 reads FYEKMQ (reference sequence). The CDR3 is CASSLMRGSYGYTF. The CDR3 DNA follows: TGTGCCAGCAGCTTAATGAGAGGGAGCTATGGCTACACCTTC.

The rearrangement links TRBV18 to TRBJ2-2; 13 bases align to TRBD2. Germline V gives CDR1 KGHSH, CDR2 LQKENI. Germline trimming cut 8 bases from V and 6 bases from J; bases unmatched to any gene: 3. The CDR3 spans 14 residues. CDR3: CASRTSGRAGELFF. The CDR3 region has the DNA TGTGCCAGCCGGACTAGCGGGAGAGCCGGGGAGCTGTTTTTT.

Only a few counts were recorded for this clone. This chain connects TRBV9 to TRBJ1-5; TRBD1 aligns across 8 bases. Germline CDR1 reads SGDLS; CDR2 reads YYNGEE. This CDR3 contains 15 residues. Germline trimming cut 4 bases from V and 0 bases from J; bases unmatched to any gene: 3. The CDR3 DNA reads TGTGCCAGCAGCCCACAGGGGGATAGCAATCAGCCCCAGCATTTT. Its protein product is CASSPQGDSNQPQHF.

The chain uses TRBV7-9 and TRBJ2-3, with D uncertain. V lost 1 base and J lost 6, with 5 bases in between. Looked up from germline, CDR1 is SEHNR and CDR2 is FQNEAQ (reference sequence). This CDR3 is built from 12 residues. The CDR3 reads CASSLGRDTQYF. The CDR3 DNA reads TGTGCCAGCAGCTTAGGTCGGGATACGCAGTATTTT.

The chain uses TRBV6-1 and TRBJ2-2; tentatively, D is TRBD2 (5 bases). Between the trimmed V and J ends, which lost 4 bases and 3 bases, there was a span of 21 bases. There are 18 residues in the CDR3. Germline V gene sequence: CDR1 MNHNS, CDR2 SASEGT. The CDR3 DNA sequence: TGTGCCAGCAGTGCTCTGCCAGGAGCGGTCCTAGACACCGGGGAGCTGTTTTTT. It translates to CASSALPGAVLDTGELFF.

The V and J genes are TRBV7-9 and TRBJ2-2; the match to TRBD2 covers 9 bases. Germline V gene lookup returns CDR1 SEHNR and CDR2 FQNEAQ (reference sequence). The CDR3 totals 15 residues. Unmatched junction bases numbered 1, after V lost 0 bases and J lost 5 bases. CDR3 nucleotide sequence: TGTGCCAGCAGCTTAGCTAGCGGGAGTACCGGGGAGCTGTTTTTT. This sequence encodes CASSLASGSTGELFF.

The chain employs TRBV5-1 and TRBJ2-7, with a weak D call TRBD1 (6 bases). Trimming took 0 bases from V and 3 from J, leaving 7 bases between them. The CDR3 has 13 amino acids. In germline, CDR1 is SGHRS, CDR2 YFSETQ. The CDR3 region has the DNA TGCGCCAGCAGCTTGGAACAGGGCTACGAGCAGTACTTC. This encodes CASSLEQGYEQYF.

Only a few counts were recorded for this clone. The chain uses TRBV27 and TRBJ1-5, with 9 bases fitting TRBD1. This CDR3 region has 19 residues. Germline loops: CDR1 MNHEY, CDR2 SMNVEV (reference sequence). Trimming at V came to 2 bases and at J to 5 bases, leaving 16 bases not matched to a gene. Here the CDR3 DNA reads TGTGCCAGCAGTTTAAGGACAGGGGCCGCTTTAGGAAGACATCAGCCCCAGCATTTT. Amino acid sequence: CASSLRTGAALGRHQPQHF.

This chain joins TRBV18 and TRBJ2-1, with 7 bases identical to TRBD1. Germline trimming cut 6 bases from V and 8 bases from J; bases unmatched to any gene: 10. CDR1 and CDR2 from the germline V gene are KGHSH and LQKENI. This CDR3 spans 14 amino acids. The CDR3 bases are TGTGCCAGCTCGCCTGAGGGGGCGTCGGATGAGCAGTTCTTC. Its protein product is CASSPEGASDEQFF.

This clone was detected once. The V and J genes are TRBV28 and TRBJ1-2, with 7 bases matching TRBD1. V gave up 4 bases and J gave up 2 bases; unmatched junction bases: 1. The CDR3 consists of 13 residues. CDR1 is MDHEN, CDR2 SYDVKM, per germline. DNA of the CDR3: TGTGCCAGCAGTTACAGGGGCAACTATGGCTACACCTTC. It is translated as CASSYRGNYGYTF.

This clone is a singleton in its sample. The rearrangement uses TRBV5-4 and TRBJ2-1; 7 positions match TRBD2. Per the germline V gene, CDR1 is SGHNT and CDR2 is YYREEE (reference sequence). J lost 1 base, V lost 3 bases, and 10 bases had no gene match. This CDR3 has 17 residues. In DNA form, the CDR3 reads TGTGCCAGCAGCTCACGCGGGGGAGGGAGGTCCTACAATGAGCAGTTCTTC. Translation: CASSSRGGGRSYNEQFF.

The J gene is TRBJ1-2, the V gene TRBV6-5; tentative D call: TRBD1 (5 bases). The CDR3 runs 15 residues. Germline-derived CDR1 and CDR2 are MNHEY and SVGAGI. The V gene lost 5 bases and the J gene lost 5 bases, with 18 bases spanning the gap. The CDR3 spells CASSKPGGERYGYTF. Here the CDR3 DNA reads TGTGCCAGCAGTAAACCCGGGGGGGAAAGGTATGGCTACACCTTC.

This rearrangement joins TRBV5-6 to TRBJ2-7; tentative D call: TRBD2 (5 bases). Between the trimmed V and J ends, which lost 0 bases and 7 bases, there was a span of 14 bases. Germline V gene data show CDR1 as SGHDT and CDR2 as YYEEEE. This CDR3 contains 14 residues. CDR3 residues: CASSLGTVLGEQYF. CDR3 coding DNA: TGTGCCAGCAGCTTGGGGACTGTTTTAGGGGAGCAGTACTTC.

This clone was recorded only once. V usage is TRBV7-3 and J usage is TRBJ2-2; TRBD1 aligns across 7 bases. CDR1 is SGHTA, CDR2 FQGTGA, per germline. The CDR3 extends over 14 amino acids. The J segment lost 6 bases and the V segment lost 2 bases, leaving 3 bases of the junction unmatched. The CDR3 is CASSLDRAAGELFF. The CDR3 region has the DNA TGTGCCAGCAGCTTAGACAGGGCCGCCGGGGAGCTGTTTTTT. The variable domain in full, with the rest retrieved from reference TRBV7-3 and TRBJ2-2, is GAGVSQTPSNKVTEKGKYVELRCDPISGHTALYWYRQSLGQGPEFLIYFQGTGAADDSGLPNDRFFAVRPEGSVSTLKIQRTERGDSAVYLCASSLDRAAGELFFGEGSRLTVL.

The V gene is TRBV6-5, the J gene TRBJ2-7, with a weak D call TRBD2 (5 bases). Germline lookup yields CDR1 MNHEY and CDR2 SVGAGI. The germline V and J ends were trimmed by 7 bases and 7 bases, with 11 bases remaining between them. CDR3 length: 11 amino acids. The CDR3 nucleotides read TGTGCCAGCACCTATAGAGGGGAGCAGTACTTC. It specifies CASTYRGEQYF.

Notes on this clone: The junction and the germline gene differ at one end; a read error may be behind it. The chain recombines TRBV7-9 with TRBJ2-1; D gene ambiguous. This CDR3 has 14 residues. Per germline, CDR1 SEHNR and CDR2 FQNEAQ (reference sequence). The chain's CDR3 is CSSSPGAGWNEQFF. The CDR3 DNA reads TGTTCCAGCAGCCCCGGCGCCGGGTGGAATGAGCAGTTCTTC.

As to this clone: A junction boundary mismatches the germline segment, possibly from a read error. This chain joins TRBV4-2 and TRBJ2-7, with D perhaps TRBD2 (7 bases). CDR1 and CDR2 (germline): LGHNA, YNFKEQ. The CDR3 has 12 residues. CDR3: CASSQGGGGLNF. In nucleotides, the CDR3 is TGTGCCAGCAGCCAAGGAGGGGGGGGACTTAACTTC.